The 5 T cell receptor beta chains in this list originate from one sample, sequenced in a study of blood T cells in healthy people across ages. PCR was performed a second time for about 6 to 12 cycles using a sample-barcoded 5' primer and a J-beta primer mix. TCRdb re-analysed the 5' RACE reads in MiXCR, keeping a single row per CDR3 protein. The table includes approximately 350,000 distinct CDR3 sequences, approximately 52% detected once. The sequencing sample was made of blood. The source of these receptors is a man in his sixties in good health.

This clonotype was seen more than once but under ten times. Just one base apart from a much larger clone, this may be a read error. The gene calls are TRBV5-1 and TRBJ2-1, with 7 bases that match TRBD1. Germline CDR1 reads SGHRS; CDR2 reads YFSETQ. J lost 10 bases, V lost 0 bases, and 7 bases had no gene match. The length of the CDR3 is 14 residues. The CDR3 loop reads CASSLGQGPYEQFF. In DNA, the CDR3 is TGCGCCAGCAGCTTGGGACAGGGACCCTACGAGCAGTTCTTC.

This chain uses TRBV27 with TRBJ2-1, with D possibly TRBD2 on 5 matching bases. Deletions cut 2 bases from V and 9 bases from J, with 20 bases between. Germline assignment: CDR1 MNHEY and CDR2 SMNVEV (reference sequence). The CDR3 is 16 amino acids. For the CDR3, the DNA is TGTGCCAGCAGTTTAGTGGGTACCAGCGGCGTTTCTGAGCAGTTCTTC. It codes for CASSLVGTSGVSEQFF.

The V gene is TRBV14, the J gene TRBJ2-7, with 8 bases that match TRBD1. Germline V lookup: CDR1 SGHDN, CDR2 FVKESK. This CDR3 is 15 amino acids long. With V trimmed by 5 bases and J by 4 bases, 10 bases remained unmatched. The CDR3 DNA reads TGTGCCAGCAGCTTGTCACAGGGGGAAAGGTACGAGCAGTACTTC. Protein: CASSLSQGERYEQYF.

The chain joins TRBV27 to TRBJ2-1, with TRBD2 identical over 7 bases. Trimming cost V 6 bases and J 1 base; bases outside gene matches: 12. CDR3 length: 17 amino acids. Germline V lookup: CDR1 MNHEY, CDR2 SMNVEV (reference sequence). Here the CDR3 DNA reads TGTGCCAGCAGACCCTCGGCCGGGCGGGAGTCCTACAATGAGCAGTTCTTC. Amino acids: CASRPSAGRESYNEQFF.

The genes are TRBV5-6 and TRBJ2-1; D not resolved. In germline, CDR1 is SGHDT, CDR2 YYEEEE. The V end lost 0 bases, the J end lost 6 bases, and 10 bases lay between the germline ends. This CDR3 is 14 amino acids long. For the CDR3, the DNA is TGTGCCAGCAGCTTGGGAGCAAGGTCCAATGAGCAGTTCTTC. Translation gives CASSLGARSNEQFF.